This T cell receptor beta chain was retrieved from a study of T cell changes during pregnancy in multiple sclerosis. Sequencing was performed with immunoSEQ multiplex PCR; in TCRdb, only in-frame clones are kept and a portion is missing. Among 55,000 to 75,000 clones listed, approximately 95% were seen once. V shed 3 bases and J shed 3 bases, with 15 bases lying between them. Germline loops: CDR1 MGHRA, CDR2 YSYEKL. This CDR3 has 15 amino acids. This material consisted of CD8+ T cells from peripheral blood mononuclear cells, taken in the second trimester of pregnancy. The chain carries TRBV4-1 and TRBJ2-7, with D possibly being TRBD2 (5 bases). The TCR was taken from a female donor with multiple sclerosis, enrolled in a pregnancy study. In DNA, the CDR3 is TGCGCCAGCAGCCACGCTGCCTCGGGAAACTACGAGCAGTACTTC. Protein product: CASSHAASGNYEQYF.